What follows is one T cell receptor beta chain and its context. Its recognized antigen is unknown. Base qualities were left out, and no much larger clone turns up one base away. In total, approximately 690 healthy bone marrow donors made up the cohort. At the time of sampling, every cohort member was nominally healthy, though immune exposures that went unrecorded were likely present. The donor tested CMV seronegative and was one of the 352 seronegative cohort members. Every donor gave a peripheral blood sample, and the peripheral blood mononuclear cells from that sample were used for TCR beta sequencing. The Qiagen DNeasy Blood Extraction Kit was used to extract genomic DNA from the blood cell samples. The germline V gene gives CDR1 as MGHDK and CDR2 as SYGVNS. The CDR3 numbers 12 residues from cysteine through phenylalanine. Only the CDR3 portion is preserved as DNA: 36 bases, with reading frame beginning at the first base. Relative to germline, V is 5 bases shorter and J is 4 bases shorter, with 8 bases between their ends.

The receptor library was made with the immunoSEQ multiplex PCR assay. The multiplex PCR relied on a mix of 60 forward primers for TCR Vbeta segments and 13 reverse primers for TCR Jbeta segments. A multiplex PCR assay on genomic DNA amplified the CDR3 region of rearranged TCR beta genes. On the Illumina HiSeq System, the amplified TCR beta libraries were sequenced as 87-base-pair reads. In the source study's methods: Across the roughly 700 repertoires, a later analysis counted tens of millions of unique TCR beta chains, some 11 million of which were shared by at least two donors. Raw reads were error-corrected and collapsed into unique sequences with a nearest-neighbor algorithm that merged closely related sequences to remove PCR and sequencing errors. To assign V, D and J gene segments, CDR3 sequences were aligned to IMGT reference sequences. Each retained sequence needed at least a six-nucleotide match to both a V gene segment and a J gene segment. Rearrangements were classified as productive when the CDR3 lacked stop codons and remained in frame with V and J, and all other rearrangements were classified as non-productive. Following IMGT convention, CDR3 was defined as the stretch from the second conserved V-encoded cysteine to the conserved J-encoded phenylalanine. Sequences without an unambiguous match to a single V gene segment were excluded from the earlier analysis of 450 to 750 of the donors. An earlier analysis of 587 of the donors classified V segments as functional when productive rearrangements were above 56.7% and as segregating when the standard deviation between donors was above 5%. A statistical classification framework was developed to diagnose cytomegalovirus status using the catalog of TCR beta chain sequences. In a later analysis, TCR nucleotide sequences were compared against IMGT/GENE-DB human TR gene sequences so that V and J genes could be assigned. A later analysis assigned CDR3 sequences and most-parsimonious VDJ recombination scenarios with the TCRdist pipeline. In a later analysis, every TCR beta chain was defined by the combination of its CDR3 amino acid sequence and its V-gene family, and reads without a unique V-gene family were dropped. A later analysis removed 500 to 650 highly shared, low-generation-probability nucleotide sequences to deal with suspected cross-contamination and a sequencing artifact. For each public chain, a later analysis derived a clonal expansion index from normalized ranks of inferred template counts within each repertoire. In a later analysis, generation probabilities were computed with a VDJ recombination model fitted to out-of-frame rearrangements, and the resulting probabilities were checked against IGoR. A later analysis scored TCR-TCR, TCR-HLA and TCR-CMV co-occurrence with hypergeometric tests, applying a repertoire-size bias correction to TCR pairs. A later analysis estimated false discovery rates by permuting HLA or CMV assignments 20 times. In a later analysis, co-occurring TCRs were grouped using DBSCAN, with TCRdist sequence similarity added in when clustering inside HLA-allele-positive subsets. Co-occurrence clustering excluded repertoires with fewer than 30,000 or more than 120,000 public chains, plus five with anomalous nucleotide sharing. TCRdb holds this immuneACCESS table with in-frame rearrangements only. Some clones are missing; in checked studies, unresolved V genes explain under half, and the rest has no known cause. V, J and clone size are those of that table, while D and trimming were read from the DNA. The sample profile shows approximately 130,000 clones; 81% of them were found once. The ten top clones hold about 0.7% of the sample.

The data are from a study of cytomegalovirus exposure and HLA in healthy donors (dated by TCRdb to 2016 to 2017). For the study in its entirety: In an earlier analysis of roughly 590 of the donors, less than 350 Gb of sequence data and approximately 120 million unique TCR beta sequences from 150 million to 200 million T cells were reported. An early release that covered 500 to 800 HLA-typed donors contained about 300 gigabases of sequencing data and tens of millions of unique TCR sequences. Among the roughly 390 genotyped donors, approximately 77% belonged to the genetic ancestry cluster associated with self-reported Caucasian donors. The study was designed to test whether signatures of past pathogen exposure could be identified by cataloging public T cell receptors. The study profiled the T cell repertoires of about 640 subjects by immunosequencing and related them to cytomegalovirus serostatus. In addition to the first cohort of 650 to 750 subjects, a separate validation cohort of under 150 different subjects was used. To predict cytomegalovirus infection status, the study combined high-throughput TCR immunosequencing, statistical association of individual TCRs with disease status, and machine learning. To study patterns of TCR occurrence, a later analysis re-analyzed previously published TCR beta repertoires from 500 to 850 donors and added high-resolution HLA genotyping. In the later analysis, no new phenotypic data were used to find candidate immune exposures; instead, reliance was placed on TCR beta sequences and their occurrence across donors. An earlier analysis of several hundred of the donors applied high-throughput TCR beta sequencing to assess whether each TCR beta V gene segment acted as functional or pseudogenic. Alongside the repertoire data, information on donor age, sex, ethnicity and CMV serostatus was compiled. A later genetic analysis took genome-wide SNP genotypes for about 55% of the roughly 700 donors and used that subset as a discovery cohort. Every discovery cohort repertoire had been produced on one sequencing platform. HLA typing covered class I and class II loci at four-digit resolution. Typing coverage varied by locus: about 629-640 donors for A, B, C, DRB1 and DQB1; more than 500 for DQA1; nearly 610 for DPA1; under 490 for DPB1. Because of strong linkage in the cohort, 5 or 6 DR-DQ haplotypes were treated as single units for association and clustering. On average, around 240,000 unique TCR beta nucleotide sequences were sequenced per donor among some 420 genotyped donors of the cohort, with about 19% of those sequences being non-productive.

On the study overall, not on this receptor specifically: A later genetic analysis associated a missense DCLRE1C variant with V-gene and J-gene trimming of TCR beta chains, and an independent cohort replicated the association. In a later analysis, most CMV-associated TCR beta chains were found to appear HLA-restricted, with HLA associations seemingly driven largely by CMV exposure. In a later analysis, HLA-associated TCR beta chains were found to be more clonally expanded and to have lower generation probabilities than equally common non-associated chains. The 87-base-pair reads could not distinguish some IMGT-functional V segments, including TRBV6-2 and TRBV6-3, so those segments were excluded. A later analysis reported that several top co-occurrence clusters appeared linked to parvovirus B19, influenza, CMV and Epstein-Barr virus. While some public TCRs were present in many individuals, most TCR sequences turned up only very rarely across donors. HLA typing was unavailable for some donors at each locus, so association tests used only the typed subset. In a later analysis, TCR association rates were found to vary across HLA loci, with the most associated TCRs seen for DRB1 alleles and the fewest for HLA-C alleles. A further reported finding was that TCR beta sequences accurately predicted the HLA-A and HLA-B alleles for most subjects in the first cohort. A total of about 150 TCR beta chains were listed by the study as associated with cytomegalovirus. Correlated functional status among segregating V segments might be attributable to linkage disequilibrium, but an unknown experimental factor could not be ruled out. The only immune exposure information available for the cohort was CMV serostatus. Roughly uniform sequencing depth across donors was assumed in presence/absence analyses, although this assumption may not hold. Cytomegalovirus status was reported to be diagnosed by the classifier with high specificity and sensitivity in both the original and validation cohorts. Specific HLA alleles were associated with 15,000 to 20,000 TCR beta sequences at a false discovery rate of 0.05 in a later analysis. According to the authors, the approach could potentially be generalized to other disease states and immunological phenotypes. Around 16 rarely observed V segments, including chromosome 9 orphons, were excluded from the earlier analysis of just under 600 of the donors because counts were too low. A cluster of highly shared sequence variants was judged likely to be a technical artifact of the sequencing pipeline. In vitro tests confirmed that a few of the cytomegalovirus-associated TCR beta chains recognize cytomegalovirus antigens. When HLA alleles, especially DR and DQ, strongly co-occurred, attributing TCR associations to individual alleles was difficult. A later genetic analysis reported fewer N-insertions in productive TCRs among donors in an Asian-associated ancestry cluster than the roughly 700-donor mean. In this cohort, only TCR beta chains were sequenced, and detectable features were limited by the absence of alpha or paired-chain data. An earlier analysis of some 560 of the donors showed that most TCR beta V segments appeared in productive rearrangements either about 87% or about 30% of the time, which broadly matched IMGT annotations.

The clonotype was recovered from a man in his late teens or twenties in good health and CMV-seronegative. Rearrangement joined TRBV25-1 to TRBJ1-1; the D segment cannot be called with confidence. Sequencing was performed on PBMCs. The DNA sequence is TGTGCCAGCAGTTGGGGAGGCACTGAAGCTTTCTTT. Its product reads: CASSWGGTEAFF.